The 29 T cell receptor beta chains given below trace back to one sample, sequenced in a study of cytomegalovirus exposure and HLA in healthy donors. Profiling relied on immunoSEQ multiplex PCR, and the TCRdb table lists in-frame clones only, not all of them. The sample contains a few hundred thousand clones, around nine tenths of which appear only once. Sequencing input: PBMCs. All receptors come from a woman in her late teens or twenties in good health and CMV-seronegative.

This chain links TRBV2 with TRBJ2-3; 14 bases line up with TRBD2. This CDR3 is 17 amino acids long. Trimming took 6 bases from V and 2 from J; bases not matched to a gene: 7. CDR1 and CDR2 from the germline V gene are SNHLY and FYNNEI. CDR3 bases: TGTGCCAGCAGCGCGGGACTAGCGGGAGTAGACACAGATACGCAGTATTTT. Translated, it gives CASSAGLAGVDTDTQYF. Full variable domain (missing parts from reference TRBV2 and TRBJ2-3): EPEVTQTPSHQVTQMGQEVILRCVPISNHLYFYWYRQILGQKVEFLVSFYNNEISEKSEIFDDQFSVERPDGSNFTLKIRSTKLEDSAMYFCASSAGLAGVDTDTQYFGPGTRLTVL.

The gene calls are TRBV6-1 and TRBJ2-1; possibly TRBD1 for D (6 bases). CDR3 length: 15 amino acids. V was trimmed by 2 bases and J by 2 bases, leaving 10 bases between them. Germline-derived CDR1 and CDR2 are MNHNS and SASEGT. CDR3 sequence reads: CASSEITGPYNEQFF. The CDR3 region has the DNA TGTGCCAGCAGTGAAATCACAGGGCCCTACAATGAGCAGTTCTTC.

This chain joins TRBV7-2 and TRBJ1-2, with a tentative D call TRBD1 (5 bases). The CDR3 length is 14 residues. From germline, CDR1 is SGHTA and CDR2 FQGNSA. V lost 0 bases and J 3 bases, leaving 8 bases between the germline ends. CDR3: CASSLARGHYGYTF. The CDR3 bases are TGTGCCAGCAGCTTAGCGCGGGGACACTATGGCTACACCTTC.

The chain is built from TRBV27 and TRBJ1-1; maybe TRBD1 (5 bases). V lost 5 bases to trimming and J lost 4 bases, with 17 bases between them. Germline values: CDR1 MNHEY, CDR2 SMNVEV (reference sequence). The length of the CDR3 is 15 residues. The CDR3 bases are TGTGCCAGCAGTAAACGCTTCCAGGGCAGCACTGAAGCTTTCTTT. It specifies CASSKRFQGSTEAFF.

This clone has a count of ten or more. The chain links TRBV18 to TRBJ2-2, with D perhaps TRBD1 (6 bases). Germline CDR1 KGHSH, CDR2 LQKENI. There are 19 residues in the CDR3. Trimming stripped 3 bases from V and 4 bases from J, with 24 bases between. The CDR3 loop reads CASSPLISSGTKFTGELFF. CDR3 DNA: TGTGCCAGCTCACCGCTTATATCATCCGGGACAAAATTCACCGGGGAGCTGTTTTTT.

The V gene is TRBV28, the J gene TRBJ2-7; 7 bases map to TRBD1. V lost 8 bases and J lost 2; bases outside the gene matches: 12. There are 15 residues in the CDR3. CDR1 is MDHEN and CDR2 is SYDVKM in the germline V gene. The chain's CDR3 is CASASTGQFTYEQYF. The CDR3 region has the DNA TGTGCCAGCGCCTCTACGGGACAGTTTACCTACGAGCAGTACTTC. The full variable domain, with the rest looked up from reference TRBV28 and TRBJ2-7, is DVKVTQSSRYLVKRTGEKVFLECVQDMDHENMFWYRQDPGLGLRLIYFSYDVKMKEKGDIPEGYSVSREKKERFSLILESASTNQTSMYLCASASTGQFTYEQYFGPGTRLTVT.

The chain uses TRBV5-1 and TRBJ2-3; 13 positions match TRBD2. Germline CDR1 is SGHRS and CDR2 is YFSETQ. V shed 1 base, J shed 2 bases, and the junction held 4 bases outside the gene matches. The CDR3 length is 17 residues. The CDR3: CASSLTGTSGNTDTQYF. The CDR3 DNA reads as TGCGCCAGCAGCTTGACCGGGACTAGCGGGAACACAGATACGCAGTATTTT.

This clone has only one observation. This chain links TRBV5-1 with TRBJ2-3; 10 bases fit TRBD2. The CDR3 sequence is 15 residues long. V lost 1 base to trimming and J lost 3 bases; unmatched junction nucleotides: 2. The germline V gene encodes CDR1 SGHRS and CDR2 YFSETQ. CDR3 sequence reads: CASSLWTSGTDTQYF. The CDR3 DNA reads as TGCGCCAGCAGCTTGTGGACTAGCGGAACAGATACGCAGTATTTT.

The CDR3 reads CSADRGTEAFF. CDR3 bases: TGCAGTGCGGATCGAGGGACTGAAGCTTTCTTT. This sequence joins TRBV20-1 and TRBJ1-1; D gene ambiguous. The V gene lost 6 bases and the J gene lost 5 bases, with 10 bases spanning the gap. Germline loops: CDR1 DFQATT, CDR2 SNEGSKA (reference sequence). This CDR3 spans 11 amino acids.

This clone appeared a single time. The chain links TRBV5-8 to TRBJ1-5; the match to TRBD1 covers 10 bases. The CDR3 extends over 15 amino acids. Germline V gene lookup returns CDR1 SGHTS and CDR2 YDEGEE. Germline trimming cut 6 bases from V and 4 bases from J; bases unmatched to any gene: 7. This CDR3 reads CASTTGTGDNQPQHF. For the CDR3, the DNA is TGTGCCAGCACCACCGGGACAGGGGATAATCAGCCCCAGCATTTT. The full variable domain, its missing parts supplied by reference TRBV5-8 and TRBJ1-5, is EAGVTQSPTHLIKTRGQQATLRCSPISGHTSVYWYQQALGLGLQFLLWYDEGEERNRGNFPPRFSGRQFPNYSSELNVNALELEDSALYLCASTTGTGDNQPQHFGDGTRLSIL.

The rearrangement uses TRBV5-6 and TRBJ1-4, with unresolved D. CDR1 and CDR2 (germline): SGHDT, YYEEEE. V was pared by 1 base and J by 8 bases, with 6 bases between. The CDR3 has 12 residues. CDR3 coding DNA: TGTGCCAGCAGCTTGCTCGAGGAAAAACTGTTTTTT. Translated: CASSLLEEKLFF. Full variable domain (missing parts from reference TRBV5-6 and TRBJ1-4): DAGVTQSPTHLIKTRGQQVTLRCSPKSGHDTVSWYQQALGQGPQFIFQYYEEEERQRGNFPDRFSGHQFPNYSSELNVNALLLGDSALYLCASSLLEEKLFFGSGTQLSVL.

The chain carries TRBV9 and TRBJ1-5, with 8 bases aligning to TRBD1. CDR1 is SGDLS and CDR2 is YYNGEE in the germline V gene. This CDR3 has 14 residues. Germline trimming cut 3 bases from V and 1 base from J; bases unmatched to any gene: 0. The CDR3, as DNA: TGTGCCAGCAGCGGACAGGGGAGCAATCAGCCCCAGCATTTT. As protein: CASSGQGSNQPQHF.

This clone has more than one count but fewer than ten. The CDR3 DNA is TGTGCCAGCAGTGAAGGCGTCGGGAGCAATCAGCCCCAGCATTTT. This encodes CASSEGVGSNQPQHF. The chain couples TRBV6-1 to TRBJ1-5; D remains ambiguous. Germline assignment: CDR1 MNHNS and CDR2 SASEGT. Trimming took off 1 base at V and 1 base at J, with 8 bases between the two ends. The CDR3 has 15 amino acids.

CDR3 DNA sequence: TGTGCCAGCAGCTTAGGTGGGAGTAAGGATGGCTACACCTTC. Its protein product is CASSLGGSKDGYTF. This rearrangement joins TRBV11-2 to TRBJ1-2; D ambiguous. The CDR3 has 14 amino acids. V was pared by 1 base and J by 6 bases, with 12 bases between. Germline V CDR1 and CDR2: SGHAT, FQNNGV.

This chain joins TRBV2 and TRBJ1-2; TRBD1 agrees at 9 bases. The V gene end was trimmed by 11 bases and the J gene end by 4 bases; junction bases not matched to a gene: 14. The CDR3 runs 15 residues. From germline, CDR1 is SNHLY and CDR2 FYNNEI. In nucleotides, the CDR3 is TGTGCCGGGGGGGGACAGGGCGTTCCTAGCTATGGCTACACCTTC. It encodes CAGGGQGVPSYGYTF.

This chain joins TRBV28 and TRBJ1-2; no firm D call. The V end was cut by 2 bases, the J end by 5 bases, with 9 bases between. The V gene's germline CDR1 is MDHEN and CDR2 SYDVKM. The CDR3 is 13 residues long. The CDR3, as DNA: TGTGCCAGCAGTTTAAACAGTTTTTATGGCTACACCTTC. It encodes CASSLNSFYGYTF.

The rearrangement uses TRBV18 and TRBJ1-5; 8 nucleotides agree with TRBD1. J gave up 0 bases and V 6 bases, and 10 bases lay outside the gene matches. The CDR3 runs 17 residues. The germline CDR1 and CDR2 sequences are KGHSH and LQKENI. The CDR3: CASSLQGGTYSNQPQHF. The CDR3 DNA follows: TGTGCCAGCTCTCTACAGGGGGGGACCTATAGCAATCAGCCCCAGCATTTT.

On this clone itself: This sample also contains other DNA sequences that code for the same CDR3. The chain joins TRBV7-9 to TRBJ1-1; D gene unclear. The CDR3 extends over 11 amino acids. CDR1 and CDR2 from the germline V gene are SEHNR and FQNEAQ (reference sequence). V lost 5 bases, J lost 5 bases, and 6 bases lay in between. The chain's CDR3 is CASSPGTEAFF. CDR3 coding DNA: TGTGCCAGCAGCCCGGGGACTGAAGCTTTCTTT. The full variable domain, rest sourced from reference TRBV7-9 and TRBJ1-1, is DTGVSQNPRHKITKRGQNVTFRCDPISEHNRLYWYRQTLGQGPEFLTYFQNEAQLEKSRLLSDRFSAERPKGSFSTLEIQRTEQGDSAMYLCASSPGTEAFFGQGTRLTVV.

This clone was counted a single time. The sample carries other DNA sequences with the same CDR3. Here the CDR3 reads CASSLGQGNQPQHF. The CDR3 bases are TGTGCCAGCAGTCTAGGACAGGGCAATCAGCCCCAGCATTTT. This chain joins TRBV27 and TRBJ1-5; 7 bases match TRBD1. The CDR3 is made up of 14 amino acids. Germline trimming cut 5 bases from V and 2 bases from J; bases unmatched to any gene: 3. CDR1 is MNHEY, CDR2 SMNVEV, per germline (reference sequence).

The rearrangement links TRBV28 to TRBJ2-6; D call uncertain. Germline loops: CDR1 MDHEN, CDR2 SYDVKM. Trimming removed 2 bases from V and 0 bases from J, with 8 bases in between. The CDR3 covers 16 residues. CDR3 nucleotide sequence: TGTGCCAGCAGTTTAATAAGGAGCTCTGGGGCCAACGTCCTGACTTTC. Encoded protein: CASSLIRSSGANVLTF.

The rearrangement joins TRBV19 to TRBJ2-1; TRBD1 might be the D (5 bases). V lost 4 bases and J 5 bases, leaving 21 bases between the germline ends. The V gene's germline CDR1 is LNHDA and CDR2 SQIVND (reference sequence). The CDR3 contains 17 residues. The CDR3 sequence: CASSTNRQRNLHNEQFF. The CDR3, as DNA: TGTGCCAGTAGTACCAACCGACAGAGAAACCTTCACAATGAGCAGTTCTTC. The full variable domain, rest sourced from reference TRBV19 and TRBJ2-1, is DGGITQSPKYLFRKEGQNVTLSCEQNLNHDAMYWYRQDPGQGLRLIYYSQIVNDFQKGDIAEGYSVSREKKESFPLTVTSAQKNPTAFYLCASSTNRQRNLHNEQFFGPGTRLTVL.

Points on this clone: At one of its ends the junction is not consistent with the germline gene, which may arise from a read error. The V call is TRBV29-1, the J call TRBJ2-1; 8 nucleotides agree with TRBD1. Germline V lookup: CDR1 SQVTM, CDR2 ANQGSEA. The CDR3 length is 12 residues. CDR3 bases: TGCAGCGTTGAGCATCAGGGTTTGGACAGGGTCTTC. This gives the protein CSVEHQGLDRVF.

This chain joins TRBV18 and TRBJ1-5; D is perhaps TRBD1 (6 bases). Trimming cost V 6 bases and J 7 bases, with 16 bases left between them. Germline lookup yields CDR1 KGHSH and CDR2 LQKENI. CDR3 size: 14 residues. CDR3 sequence: CASSPDQGRQPQHF. DNA for the CDR3: TGTGCCAGCTCCCCAGATCAGGGGCGCCAGCCCCAGCATTTT.

The chain couples TRBV29-1 to TRBJ2-7; D is unresolved. The V end lost 6 bases, the J end lost 4 bases, and 16 bases lay between the germline ends. Germline V gene sequence: CDR1 SQVTM, CDR2 ANQGSEA. CDR3 length: 13 amino acids. CDR3 DNA: TGCAGCGTCGCGACCGCGGCACCTTACGAGCAGTACTTC. Amino acid sequence: CSVATAAPYEQYF.

This chain links TRBV11-2 with TRBJ2-7; 9 bases line up with TRBD1. Trimming at V came to 7 bases and at J to 7 bases, leaving 14 bases not matched to a gene. Germline CDR1 SGHAT, CDR2 FQNNGV. CDR3 length: 15 residues. The DNA of the CDR3 is TGTGCCAGCACCTCCTCGCCCACCGGGACAGGGGAGCAGTACTTC. Amino acids: CASTSSPTGTGEQYF.

V gene TRBV5-8 combines with J gene TRBJ2-1, with D possibly TRBD2 on 5 matching bases. The germline gives CDR1 SGHTS, CDR2 YDEGEE. CDR3 length: 15 residues. V was clipped by 2 bases and J by 0 bases, with 9 bases between them. CDR3 DNA sequence: TGTGCCAGCAGCTTTAAAGGGAGCTCCTACAATGAGCAGTTCTTC. Encoded protein: CASSFKGSSYNEQFF.

The chain uses TRBV10-2 and TRBJ1-6; 7 nucleotides agree with TRBD1. This CDR3 comprises 14 residues. The germline V gene encodes CDR1 WSHSY and CDR2 SAAADI. V lost 8 bases to trimming and J lost 4 bases; unmatched junction nucleotides: 5. The CDR3 reads CASFEGQYNSPLHF. Written as DNA, the CDR3 is TGCGCCAGCTTTGAGGGACAGTATAATTCACCCCTCCACTTT.

In its sample, this clone was seen a few times. The rearrangement links TRBV6-1 to TRBJ1-4; D not certain. The CDR3 covers 14 residues. The V and J ends lost 5 bases and 12 bases respectively, with 19 bases between them. Germline loops: CDR1 MNHNS, CDR2 SASEGT. For the CDR3, the DNA is TGTGCCAGCAGTCTGACACCCCAAAGCGGAGAACTGTTTTTT. It yields the protein CASSLTPQSGELFF.

This chain uses TRBV7-2 with TRBJ2-7; 14 positions match TRBD2. Trimming removed 5 bases from V and 4 bases from J; junction bases left unmatched: 7. This CDR3 region has 16 residues. Germline V CDR1 and CDR2: SGHTA, FQGNSA. The DNA of the CDR3 is TGTGCCAGCAGCAGGGGGACTAGCGGGAGTGTATACGAGCAGTACTTC. It is translated as CASSRGTSGSVYEQYF.